The 12 T cell receptor beta chains given below trace back to one sample, sequenced in a study of vaccination and CD4 T cells after COVID-19. Treatment specified: roughly 10-day PBMC culture with coronavirus spike peptide pools or control peptides (ViraFEST assay). No cognate antigen is known for these TCRs. Sequencing of the DNA from cultured CD4+ T cells was carried out with the Oncomine TCR Beta short-read assay. Each CDR3 protein gets one entry after TCRdb re-called the PCR reads with MiXCR. Here the sample spans about 17,000 distinct CDR3 sequences, about three fifths being singletons. Input material: CD4+ T cells from blood, cultured in vitro. Receptors originate from a human donor who had recovered from COVID-19.

V and J are TRBV2 and TRBJ2-5, with TRBD2 matching 8 bases. The CDR3 is 11 residues long. V was clipped by 10 bases and J by 9 bases; unmatched bases: 7. Germline V gene lookup returns CDR1 SNHLY and CDR2 FYNNEI. The CDR3 region is CATRGEEAQYF. The CDR3 DNA reads TGTGCCACGCGGGGGGAAGAAGCCCAGTACTTC.

V gene TRBV7-2 combines with J gene TRBJ2-2, with TRBD2 matching 8 bases. With V trimmed by 1 base and J by 8 bases, 6 bases remained unmatched. CDR1 and CDR2 from the germline V gene are SGHTA and FQGNSA. The CDR3 has 15 residues. Here the CDR3 DNA reads TGTGCCAGCAGCTTAGTAGCGGGGCTCGGGGGGGAGCTGTTTTTT. Amino acids: CASSLVAGLGGELFF.

J is TRBJ2-1 and V is TRBV6-1; 7 bases agree with TRBD2. Germline CDR1 reads MNHNS; CDR2 reads SASEGT. The CDR3 contains 14 residues. The J segment lost 8 bases and the V segment lost 8 bases, leaving 12 bases of the junction unmatched. The CDR3 spells CASLAVAPYYEQFF. The CDR3 DNA sequence: TGTGCCAGCCTAGCGGTCGCTCCCTATTATGAGCAGTTCTTC.

V and J are TRBV20-1 and TRBJ2-3; perhaps D is TRBD1 or TRBD2 (5 bases each). CDR1 and CDR2 (germline): DFQATT, SNEGSKA (reference sequence). V lost 6 bases and J 6 bases, leaving 10 bases between the germline ends. CDR3 size: 11 residues. CDR3 residues: CSAAWGDTQYF. The CDR3 coding sequence is TGCAGTGCCGCGTGGGGGGATACGCAGTATTTT.

The rearrangement joins TRBV10-3 to TRBJ2-7, with 9 nucleotides matching TRBD1. Losses at the gene ends were 2 bases for V and 5 bases for J; bases not matched to a gene: 7. The CDR3 extends over 15 amino acids. Germline CDR1 and CDR2: ENHRY and SYGVKD. The CDR3 is CAISERGTGIDEQYF. The CDR3 nucleotides read TGTGCCATCAGTGAGCGGGGGACAGGGATCGACGAGCAGTACTTC.

The J gene is TRBJ2-5, the V gene TRBV9, with 10 nucleotides matching TRBD1. The CDR3 is made up of 14 amino acids. V trimming: 7 bases; J trimming: 3 bases; junction bases outside the gene matches: 6. Per the germline V gene, CDR1 is SGDLS and CDR2 is YYNGEE. CDR3 sequence reads: CASGRTGGEETQYF. The CDR3 nucleotides are TGTGCCAGCGGTAGGACAGGGGGTGAAGAGACCCAGTACTTC.

This clonotype was seen a handful of times. The chain recombines TRBV15 with TRBJ1-6; D not resolved. This CDR3 is 16 amino acids long. Trimming removed 0 bases from V and 4 bases from J, with 10 bases in between. Germline CDR1 is LNHNV and CDR2 is YYDKDF (reference sequence). DNA of the CDR3: TGTGCCACCAGCAGAGATCTTATCGAGTATAATTCACCCCTCCACTTT. Protein sequence: CATSRDLIEYNSPLHF.

The chain carries TRBV28 and TRBJ1-5; D is perhaps TRBD1 (6 bases). Trimming took off 2 bases at V and 3 bases at J, with 14 bases between the two ends. Germline CDR1 reads MDHEN; CDR2 reads SYDVKM. This CDR3 has 16 residues. CDR3 sequence (DNA): TGTGCCAGCAGTTTACTTTTGGGGGCTACCAATCAGCCCCAGCATTTT. Its translation: CASSLLLGATNQPQHF.

This clonotype has more than one count but fewer than ten. J is TRBJ2-6 and V is TRBV5-1; D may be TRBD1 or TRBD2 (6 bases each). V was trimmed by 5 bases and J by 3 bases, leaving 12 bases between them. There are 15 residues in the CDR3. The V gene's germline CDR1 is SGHRS and CDR2 YFSETQ. The DNA for the CDR3 is TGCGCCAGCAGAGGTGGAGGGGGTGGGGCCAACGTCCTGACTTTC. It encodes CASRGGGGGANVLTF. Supplemented by reference TRBV5-1 and TRBJ2-6, the full variable domain reads KAGVTQTPRYLIKTRGQQVTLSCSPISGHRSVSWYQQTPGQGLQFLFEYFSETQRNKGNFPGRFSGRQFSNSRSEMNVSTLELGDSALYLCASRGGGGGANVLTFGAGSRLTVL.

This clonotype was seen only a few times. The V call is TRBV7-3, the J call TRBJ2-5; a weak D match, TRBD2 (6 bases). Germline CDR1 SGHTA, CDR2 FQGTGA. V gave up 6 bases and J gave up 7 bases, with 24 bases separating them. The CDR3 totals 16 residues. This CDR3 is CASSLTGTPNGGTQYF. The CDR3 coding sequence is TGTGCCAGCAGTCTCACCGGGACCCCTAACGGGGGGACCCAGTACTTC.

The rearrangement joins TRBV20-1 to TRBJ1-5; no clear D. Germline V gene lookup returns CDR1 DFQATT and CDR2 SNEGSKA (reference sequence). This CDR3 region has 12 residues. V gave up 5 bases and J gave up 9 bases, with 14 bases separating them. The CDR3 DNA reads as TGCAGTGCTCTTAACTCCCGGGGGCCCCAGCATTTT. The encoded protein is CSALNSRGPQHF.

The rearrangement uses TRBV20-1 and TRBJ2-5; 16 bases align to TRBD2. The ends lost 3 bases at V and 0 bases at J; junction bases unmatched: 1. Per germline, CDR1 DFQATT and CDR2 SNEGSKA (reference sequence). The CDR3 runs 16 residues. DNA for the CDR3: TGCAGTGCTAGGGGACTAGCGGGAGGGTACCAAGAGACCCAGTACTTC. This codes for CSARGLAGGYQETQYF.